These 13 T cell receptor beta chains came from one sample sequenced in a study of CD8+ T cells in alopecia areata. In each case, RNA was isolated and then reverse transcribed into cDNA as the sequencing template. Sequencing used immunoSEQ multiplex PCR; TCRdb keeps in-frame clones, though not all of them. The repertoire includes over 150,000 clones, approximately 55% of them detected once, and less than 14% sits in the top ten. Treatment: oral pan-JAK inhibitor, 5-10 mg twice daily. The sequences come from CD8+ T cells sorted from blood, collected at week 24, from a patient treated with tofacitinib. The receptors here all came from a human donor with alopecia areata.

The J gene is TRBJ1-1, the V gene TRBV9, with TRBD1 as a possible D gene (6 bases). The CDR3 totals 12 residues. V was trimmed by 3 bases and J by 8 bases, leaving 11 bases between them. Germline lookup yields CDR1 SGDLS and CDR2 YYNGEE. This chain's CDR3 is CASSAGTNEAFF. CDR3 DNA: TGTGCCAGCAGCGCCGGGACAAACGAAGCTTTCTTT.

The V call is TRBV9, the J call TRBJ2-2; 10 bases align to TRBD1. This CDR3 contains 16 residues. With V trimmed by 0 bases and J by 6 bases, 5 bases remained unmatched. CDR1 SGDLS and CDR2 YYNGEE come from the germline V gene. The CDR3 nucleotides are TGTGCCAGCAGCGTAGGGGACAGGGGTGTATCCGGGGAGCTGTTTTTT. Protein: CASSVGDRGVSGELFF.

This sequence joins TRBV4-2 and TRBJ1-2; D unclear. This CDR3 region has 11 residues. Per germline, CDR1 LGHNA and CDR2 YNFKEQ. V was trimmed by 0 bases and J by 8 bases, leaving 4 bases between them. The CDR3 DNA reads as TGTGCCAGCAGCCAAGACGACGGCTACACCTTC. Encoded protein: CASSQDDGYTF.

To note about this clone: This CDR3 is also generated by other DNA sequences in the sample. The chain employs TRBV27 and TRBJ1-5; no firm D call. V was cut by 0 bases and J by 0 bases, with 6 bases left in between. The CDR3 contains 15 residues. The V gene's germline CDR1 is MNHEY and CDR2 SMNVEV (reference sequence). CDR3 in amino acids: CASSLSSYSNQPQHF. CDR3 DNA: TGTGCCAGCAGTTTATCCAGCTATAGCAATCAGCCCCAGCATTTT.

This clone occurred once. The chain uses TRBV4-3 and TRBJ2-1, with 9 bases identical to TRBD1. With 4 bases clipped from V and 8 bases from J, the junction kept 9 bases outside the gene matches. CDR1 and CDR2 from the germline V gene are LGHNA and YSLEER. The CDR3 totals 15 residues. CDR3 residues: CASSPSPGQGDEQFF. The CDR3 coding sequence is TGCGCCAGCAGCCCAAGCCCGGGACAGGGCGATGAGCAGTTCTTC.

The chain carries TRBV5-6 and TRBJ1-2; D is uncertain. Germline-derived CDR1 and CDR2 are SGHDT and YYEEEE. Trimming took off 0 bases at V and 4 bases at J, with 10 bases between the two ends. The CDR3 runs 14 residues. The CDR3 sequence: CASSLAGAVYGYTF. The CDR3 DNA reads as TGTGCCAGCAGCTTGGCCGGAGCGGTCTATGGCTACACCTTC. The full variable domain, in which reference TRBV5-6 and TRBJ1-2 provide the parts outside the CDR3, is DAGVTQSPTHLIKTRGQQVTLRCSPKSGHDTVSWYQQALGQGPQFIFQYYEEEERQRGNFPDRFSGHQFPNYSSELNVNALLLGDSALYLCASSLAGAVYGYTFGSGTRLTVV.

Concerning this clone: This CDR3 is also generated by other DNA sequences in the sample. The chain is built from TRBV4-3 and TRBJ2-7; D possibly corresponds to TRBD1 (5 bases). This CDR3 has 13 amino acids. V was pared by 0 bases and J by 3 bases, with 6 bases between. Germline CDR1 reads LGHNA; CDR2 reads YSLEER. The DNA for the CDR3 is TGCGCCAGCAGCCAAGAAAGGGGCTACGAGCAGTACTTC. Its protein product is CASSQERGYEQYF.

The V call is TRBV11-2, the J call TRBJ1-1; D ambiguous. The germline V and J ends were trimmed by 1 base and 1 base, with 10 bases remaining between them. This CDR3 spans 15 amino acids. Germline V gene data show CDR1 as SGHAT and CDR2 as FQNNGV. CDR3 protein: CASSLAGRKNTEAFF. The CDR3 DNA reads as TGTGCCAGCAGCTTAGCCGGTAGGAAGAACACTGAAGCTTTCTTT.

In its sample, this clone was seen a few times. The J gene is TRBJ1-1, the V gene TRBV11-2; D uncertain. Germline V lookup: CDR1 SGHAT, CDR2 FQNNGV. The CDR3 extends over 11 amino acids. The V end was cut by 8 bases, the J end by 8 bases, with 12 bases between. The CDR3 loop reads CASGLGEEAFF. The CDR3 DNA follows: TGTGCCAGCGGATTGGGTGAGGAAGCTTTCTTT.

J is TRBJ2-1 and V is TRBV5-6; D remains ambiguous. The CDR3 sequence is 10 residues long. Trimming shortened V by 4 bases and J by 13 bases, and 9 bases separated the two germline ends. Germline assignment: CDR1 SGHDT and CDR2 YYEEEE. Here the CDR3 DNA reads TGTGCCAGCAGCCGGAAGGGACAGTTCTTC. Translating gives CASSRKGQFF.

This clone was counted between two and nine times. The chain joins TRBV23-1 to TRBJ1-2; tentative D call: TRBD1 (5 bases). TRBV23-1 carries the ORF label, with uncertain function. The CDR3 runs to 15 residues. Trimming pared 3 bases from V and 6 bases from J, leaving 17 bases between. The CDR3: CASSHRTPSSDGYTF. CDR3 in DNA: TGCGCCAGCAGTCATCGGACACCCTCATCTGATGGCTACACCTTC.

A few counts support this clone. The CDR3, as DNA: TGTGCCAGCCAACCCGGGACAGGGGTTCTGGAGACCCAGTACTTC. Protein: CASQPGTGVLETQYF. V is TRBV27 and J is TRBJ2-5, with TRBD1 matching over 10 bases. The germline CDR1 and CDR2 sequences are MNHEY and SMNVEV (reference sequence). This CDR3 contains 15 residues. V was pared by 8 bases and J by 5 bases, with 11 bases of the junction left unmatched.

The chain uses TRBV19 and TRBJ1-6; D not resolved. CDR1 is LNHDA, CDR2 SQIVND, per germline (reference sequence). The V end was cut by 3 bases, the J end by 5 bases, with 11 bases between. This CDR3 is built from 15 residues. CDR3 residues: CASSIGGGNNSPLHF. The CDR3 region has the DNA TGTGCCAGTAGTATCGGCGGCGGGAATAATTCACCCCTCCACTTT.